This T cell receptor beta chain was identified during a study of cytomegalovirus exposure and HLA in healthy donors. In nominal health when sampled, donors likely had unrecorded immune exposures nonetheless. Per the germline V gene, CDR1 is MGHDK and CDR2 is SYGVNS. Germline trimming cut 3 bases from V and 1 base from J; bases unmatched to any gene: 8. The CDR3 is 17 residues long. PCR used 60 Vbeta primers and 13 Jbeta primers. Study processing details: Unique TCR beta chains totaled roughly 81 million in a later count, with roughly 11 million of them shared. Profiled with immunoSEQ multiplex PCR; TCRdb holds only in-frame clones, not every one. V, J and clone size were drawn from that table, and D and trimming were deduced from the DNA. The sample records around 50,000 clones, over 60% being singletons.

V usage is TRBV25-1 and J usage is TRBJ2-3, with 9 bases identical to TRBD2. The TCR sequence derives from a man between 25 and 39 years old in good health and CMV-seropositive. Sequenced input: PBMCs. CDR3 sequence (DNA): TGTGCCAGCAGTGATAGGGCTAGCGGGGCCGGCACAGATACGCAGTATTTT. This encodes CASSDRASGAGTDTQYF.